Only a few counts were recorded for the clone carrying this T cell receptor beta chain. Its antigen remains unknown. The data were taken from a study of memory CD4+ T cells and cytomegalovirus serostatus. Study in general: Donors were healthy Belgian adults, under 10 CMV seropositive and roughly 25 seronegative. Whole-study findings and limits: CMV serostatus prediction reached median AUC roughly 0.95, or 0.91 with US-trained model. Of 164 reported CMV TCRbeta sequences, about 67 were found in memory CD4+ repertoires.

How the authors handled the data: After removing out-of-frame reads, millions of distinct TCRbeta sequences remained. The method was immunoSEQ multiplex PCR; TCRdb's version includes in-frame clones alone and lacks a portion of them. The V and J calls and clone size come from that table; D and trimming were worked out from the DNA. This sample has tens of thousands of clones, with approximately 77% found just once. V lost 8 bases and J 1 base, leaving 11 bases between the germline ends. Germline CDR1 reads WNHNN; CDR2 reads SYGVQD (reference sequence). The CDR3 covers 13 residues. Single viable CD3+CD4+CD8-CD45RO+ cells were sorted as the memory CD4+ T cells.

The gene calls are TRBV10-1 and TRBJ1-1; possibly TRBD1 for D (5 bases). The sequence came from an adult in good health and CMV-seronegative. Specimen: memory CD4+ T cells from blood. The CDR3 spells CASFKRGNTEAFF. CDR3 in DNA: TGCGCCAGCTTTAAGAGGGGGAACACTGAAGCTTTCTTT.